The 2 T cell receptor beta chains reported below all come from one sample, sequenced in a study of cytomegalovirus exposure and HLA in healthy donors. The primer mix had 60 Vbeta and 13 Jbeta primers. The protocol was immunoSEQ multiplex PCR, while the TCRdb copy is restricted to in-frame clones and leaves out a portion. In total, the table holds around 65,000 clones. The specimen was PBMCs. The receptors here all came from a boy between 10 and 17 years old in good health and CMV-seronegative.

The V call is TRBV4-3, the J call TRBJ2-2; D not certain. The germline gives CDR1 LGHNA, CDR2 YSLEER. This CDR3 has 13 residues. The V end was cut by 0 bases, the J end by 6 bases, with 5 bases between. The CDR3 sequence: CASSQEQAGELFF. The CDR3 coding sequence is TGCGCCAGCAGCCAAGAGCAGGCCGGGGAGCTGTTTTTT.

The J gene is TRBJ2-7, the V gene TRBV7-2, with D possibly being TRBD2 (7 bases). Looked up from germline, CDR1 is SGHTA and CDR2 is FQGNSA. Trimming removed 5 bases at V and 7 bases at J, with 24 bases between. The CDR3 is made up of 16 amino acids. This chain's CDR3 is CASSPRGGGVRGEQYF. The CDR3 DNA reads TGTGCCAGCAGCCCCCGAGGGGGGGGAGTTAGGGGGGAGCAGTACTTC. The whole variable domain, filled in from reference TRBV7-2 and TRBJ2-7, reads GAGVSQSPSNKVTEKGKDVELRCDPISGHTALYWYRQSLGQGLEFLIYFQGNSAPDKSGLPSDRFSAERTGGSVSTLTIQRTQQEDSAVYLCASSPRGGGVRGEQYFGPGTRLTVT.